This T cell receptor beta chain was captured in a study of Tregs in tolerant kidney transplant recipients. Study-wide findings and caveats: The small number of patients limits these findings pending further validation.

The nonmyeloablative bone marrow transplants came from related graft donors, with transient mixed chimerism. Unstimulated regulatory T cells (CD4+CD25+CD127-), CD4+CD25- non-regulatory cells, CD4 and CD8 cells were FACS-sorted from thawed PBMCs. Regarding this clone: Its antigen is currently unknown. The CDR3 is cut off 3 residues early in the read; its end comes from the germline J gene.

Using immunoSEQ multiplex PCR, the repertoire was profiled, and TCRdb retains in-frame clones only, with some absent. The table gives 20,000 to 30,000 clones; the top ten clones make up roughly 3.7% of it. V shed 5 bases and J 7 bases; nucleotides not matched to a gene: 10. From germline, CDR1 is SGHDT and CDR2 YYEEEE. The CDR3 runs to 15 residues. The rearrangement joins TRBV5-6 to TRBJ2-2; 8 bases line up with TRBD2. The origin of this receptor is a human patient who received a combined kidney and bone marrow transplant. Among the T cells, some may be from the graft donor. This specimen was CD4+ T cells from blood (PBMCs), taken 6 months after the transplant. The CDR3 loop is CASRRDSGGGGELFF. The sequenced CDR3 bases are TGTGCCAGCAGGCGGGACTCCGGGGGGGGCGGGGAG.